This is a list of T cell receptor beta chains from one sample in a study of shared T cell receptors in the human thymus. Data came from immunoSEQ multiplex PCR; TCRdb stores just in-frame clones and leaves some out. The sample shows roughly 700,000 clones, approximately 87% of them seen only once. These data were likewise used in another study, on human thymus T cells.

What was sequenced was thymocytes. These receptors all come from a boy less than two years old with a congenital heart defect. Both conserved end residues are trimmed from each CDR3. Clone size appears in some rows only: once, few, many, or a class for an expanded clone.

clone size | V gene | CDR3 protein
NA | TRBV4-3 | ASSQGGTGIYNKQF
NA | TRBV7-9 | ASSLEGEGYNQPQH
NA | TRBV7-2 | ASSLREGPYEQY
NA | TRBV10-3 | AISDRAASEF
NA | TRBV5-6 | ASSLADGLGLADYNEQF
NA | TRBV19 | ASSIVLAGGRNEQY
NA | TRBV7-9 | ASSLWASGTNEQF
NA | TRBV29-1 | SVEGPAYTDTQY
few | TRBV6-6 | ASSPYTGELF
NA | TRBV4-2 | ASSQDWQTDYTQY
NA | TRBV7-9 | ASSLKGAQHRELF
NA | TRBV10-1 | ASSRTAFYEQY
NA | TRBV4-2 | ASSQELAGAIGELF
NA | TRBV27 | ASRNVSGTVPSYEQY
NA | TRBV4-3 | ASSQERGPTYGYT
NA | TRBV7-8 | ASSLGDYGSNQPQH
NA | TRBV4-2 | ASSQARVPTTYEQY
once | TRBV7-2 | ASSVTSGDYNEQF
NA | TRBV27 | ASSFRRGALAYGYT
NA | TRBV4-1 | ASSQIRDSQETQY
NA | TRBV7-2 | ASSLDQRERGTDTQY
NA | TRBV6-4 | ASSARVEDEQF
NA | TRBV25-1 | ASSEAGRGDTGELF
NA | TRBV12-5 | ASGLPHAGTGGFSATYEQY
NA | TRBV19 | ASSLTSGRPGVTGELF
few | TRBV7-9 | ASSLRGTFTDTQY
NA | TRBV23-1 | ASSQEDRASNQPQH
NA | TRBV21-1 | ASSKVVWDRYSNEKLF
NA | TRBV12-5 | ASGFFRASGRGNEQF
NA | TRBV19 | ASSSLGNMDTEAF
NA | TRBV5-1 | ASSSGGSGRSGDYEQY
NA | TRBV7-6 | ASSLDLEQGAYEQY
NA | TRBV7-6 | ASSFLPSGPTSTDTQY
NA | TRBV19 | ASSMGQGSSYEQY
once | TRBV9 | ASSTLAGLTDTQY
once | TRBV14 | ASSPRKVGQGIFRGPLQYEQF
NA | TRBV7-9 | ASTLGKEGGFADTQY
NA | TRBV11-3 | ASSSSTRQGARDTGELF
NA | TRBV5-6 | ASSLEAGSYEQY
NA | TRBV6-1 | ASSVPGTGCNQPQH
NA | TRBV9 | ASSTLATPGNEQF
NA | TRBV5-4 | ASSYRDSQATQY
once | TRBV1 | TSSTSGTRAHEQY
NA | TRBV6-6 | ASSDRRGYDEQF
NA | TRBV30 | ACTGRAAKNIQY
NA | TRBV30 | AWRGAGELF
few | TRBV4-3 | ASSQGELAGVREQY
NA | TRBV14 | ASSRGTGAYEQY
NA | TRBV15 | ATSSGTSGPRGELF
few | TRBV19 | ASSIGVVAGINEQF
NA | TRBV27 | ASSPLHPGQGNTGELF
once | TRBV5-1 | ASRRTGEGPDTQY
few | TRBV5-4 | ASSLVTNSGANVLT
NA | TRBV4-1 | ASSHTRPGLAGEDEQY